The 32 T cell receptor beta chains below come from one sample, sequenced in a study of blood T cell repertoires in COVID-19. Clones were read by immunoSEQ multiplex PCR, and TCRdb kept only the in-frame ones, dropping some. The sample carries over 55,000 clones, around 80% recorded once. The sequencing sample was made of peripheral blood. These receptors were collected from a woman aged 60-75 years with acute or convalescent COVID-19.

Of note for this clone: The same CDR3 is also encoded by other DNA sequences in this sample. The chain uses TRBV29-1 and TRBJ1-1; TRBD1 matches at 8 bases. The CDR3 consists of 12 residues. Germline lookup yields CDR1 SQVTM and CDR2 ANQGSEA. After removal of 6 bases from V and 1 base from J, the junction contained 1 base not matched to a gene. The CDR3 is CSVGTGNTEAFF. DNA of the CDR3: TGCAGCGTGGGGACAGGGAACACTGAAGCTTTCTTT.

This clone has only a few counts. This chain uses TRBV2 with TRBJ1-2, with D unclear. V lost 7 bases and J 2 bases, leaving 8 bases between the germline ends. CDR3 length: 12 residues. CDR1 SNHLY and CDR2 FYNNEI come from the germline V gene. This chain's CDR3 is CASIAGNYGYTF. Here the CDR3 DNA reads TGTGCCAGCATTGCGGGGAACTATGGCTACACCTTC. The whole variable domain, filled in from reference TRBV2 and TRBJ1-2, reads EPEVTQTPSHQVTQMGQEVILRCVPISNHLYFYWYRQILGQKVEFLVSFYNNEISEKSEIFDDQFSVERPDGSNFTLKIRSTKLEDSAMYFCASIAGNYGYTFGSGTRLTVV.

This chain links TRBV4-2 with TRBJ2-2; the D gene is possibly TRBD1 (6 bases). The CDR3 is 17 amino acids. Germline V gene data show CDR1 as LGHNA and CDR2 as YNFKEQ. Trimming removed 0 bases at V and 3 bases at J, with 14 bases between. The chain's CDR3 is CASSQDEYRVDTGELFF. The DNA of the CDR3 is TGTGCCAGCAGCCAAGATGAGTACAGGGTGGACACCGGGGAGCTGTTTTTT.

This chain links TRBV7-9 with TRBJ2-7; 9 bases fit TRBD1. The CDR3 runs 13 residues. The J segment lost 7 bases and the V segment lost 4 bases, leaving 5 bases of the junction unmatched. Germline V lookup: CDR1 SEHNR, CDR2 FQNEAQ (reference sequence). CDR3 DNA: TGTGCCAGCAGCTCCCCGGACAGGGGTGAGCAGTACTTC. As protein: CASSSPDRGEQYF.

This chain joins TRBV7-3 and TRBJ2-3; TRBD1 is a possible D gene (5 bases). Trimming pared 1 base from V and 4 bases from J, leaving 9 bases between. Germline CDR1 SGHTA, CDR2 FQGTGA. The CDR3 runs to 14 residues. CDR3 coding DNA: TGTGCCAGCAGCTTAAGGGCAGGGCCAGATACGCAGTATTTT. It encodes CASSLRAGPDTQYF.

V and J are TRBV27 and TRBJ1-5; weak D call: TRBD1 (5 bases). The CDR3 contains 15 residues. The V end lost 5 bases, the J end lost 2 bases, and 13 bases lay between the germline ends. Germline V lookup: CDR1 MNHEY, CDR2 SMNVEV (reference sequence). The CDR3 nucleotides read TGTGCCAGCAGTGATCTAGGGGCCGGCAATCAGCCCCAGCATTTT. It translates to CASSDLGAGNQPQHF.

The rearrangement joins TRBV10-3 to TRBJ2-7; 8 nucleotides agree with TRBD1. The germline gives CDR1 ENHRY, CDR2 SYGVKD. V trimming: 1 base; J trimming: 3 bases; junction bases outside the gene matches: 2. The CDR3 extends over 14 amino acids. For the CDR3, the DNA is TGTGCCATCAGTGAGTTTGGACAGGGCTACGAGCAGTACTTC. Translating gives CAISEFGQGYEQYF.

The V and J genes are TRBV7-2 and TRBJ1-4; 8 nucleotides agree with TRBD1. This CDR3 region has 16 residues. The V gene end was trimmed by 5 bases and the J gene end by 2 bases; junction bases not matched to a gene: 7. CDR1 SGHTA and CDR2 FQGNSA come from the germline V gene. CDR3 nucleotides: TGTGCCAGCAGCCATCACGACAGGGGCACTAATGAAAAACTGTTTTTT. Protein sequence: CASSHHDRGTNEKLFF.

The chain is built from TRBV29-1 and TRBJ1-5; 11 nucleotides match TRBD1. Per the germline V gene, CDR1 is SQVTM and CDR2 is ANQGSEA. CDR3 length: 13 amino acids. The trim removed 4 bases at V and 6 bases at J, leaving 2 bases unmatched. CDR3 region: CSVAGTGGQPQHF. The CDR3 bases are TGCAGCGTTGCCGGGACAGGGGGTCAGCCCCAGCATTTT.

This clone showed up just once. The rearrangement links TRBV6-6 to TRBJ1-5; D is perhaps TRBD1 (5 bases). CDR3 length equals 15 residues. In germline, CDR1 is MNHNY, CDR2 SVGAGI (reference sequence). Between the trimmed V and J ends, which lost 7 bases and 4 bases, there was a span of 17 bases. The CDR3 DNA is TGTGCCAGCACTCCCGTCGGGGGGATAAATCAGCCCCAGCATTTT. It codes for CASTPVGGINQPQHF.

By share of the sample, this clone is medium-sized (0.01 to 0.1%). Written as DNA, the CDR3 is TGTGCCAGCAGCCAAACACAGGTTAAGGGCTACACCTTC. Translating it yields CASSQTQVKGYTF. V and J are TRBV16 and TRBJ1-2; D possibly corresponds to TRBD1 (5 bases). The V gene lost 2 bases and the J gene lost 8 bases, with 12 bases spanning the gap. This CDR3 is 13 amino acids long. The germline V gene has CDR1 KGHSY and CDR2 FQNENV.

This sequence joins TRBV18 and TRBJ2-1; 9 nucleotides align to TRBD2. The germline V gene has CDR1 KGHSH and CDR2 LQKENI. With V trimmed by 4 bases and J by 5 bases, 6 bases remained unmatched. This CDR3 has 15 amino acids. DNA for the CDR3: TGTGCCAGCTCACTAATAGCGGGGGACAACAATGAGCAGTTCTTC. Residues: CASSLIAGDNNEQFF.

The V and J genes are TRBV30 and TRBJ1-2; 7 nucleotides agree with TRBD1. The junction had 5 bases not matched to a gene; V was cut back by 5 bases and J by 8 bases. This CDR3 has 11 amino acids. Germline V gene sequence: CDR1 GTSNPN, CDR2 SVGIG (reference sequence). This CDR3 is CAWWDSPGYTF. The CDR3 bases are TGTGCCTGGTGGGACAGTCCGGGCTACACCTTC.

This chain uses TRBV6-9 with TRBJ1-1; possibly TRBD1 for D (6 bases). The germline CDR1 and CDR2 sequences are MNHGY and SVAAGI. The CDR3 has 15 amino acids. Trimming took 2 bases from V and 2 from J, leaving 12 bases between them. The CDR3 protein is CASSYVSGDNTEAFF. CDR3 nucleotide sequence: TGTGCCAGCAGTTATGTTTCAGGGGATAACACTGAAGCTTTCTTT.

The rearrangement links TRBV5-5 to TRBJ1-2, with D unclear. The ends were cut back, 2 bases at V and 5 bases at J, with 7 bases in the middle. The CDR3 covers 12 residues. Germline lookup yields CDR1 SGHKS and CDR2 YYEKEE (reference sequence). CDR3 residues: CASSFGDYGYTF. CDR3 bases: TGTGCCAGCAGCTTCGGGGATTATGGCTACACCTTC. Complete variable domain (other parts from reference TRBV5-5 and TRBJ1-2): DAGVTQSPTHLIKTRGQQVTLRCSPISGHKSVSWYQQVLGQGPQFIFQYYEKEERGRGNFPDRFSARQFPNYSSELNVNALLLGDSALYLCASSFGDYGYTFGSGTRLTVV.

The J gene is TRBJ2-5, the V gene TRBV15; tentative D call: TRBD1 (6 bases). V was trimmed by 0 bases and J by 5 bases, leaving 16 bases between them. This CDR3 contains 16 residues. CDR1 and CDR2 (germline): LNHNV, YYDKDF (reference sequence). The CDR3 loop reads CATSRDSVTGRETQYF. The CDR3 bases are TGTGCCACCAGCAGAGATTCGGTAACAGGGCGGGAGACCCAGTACTTC.

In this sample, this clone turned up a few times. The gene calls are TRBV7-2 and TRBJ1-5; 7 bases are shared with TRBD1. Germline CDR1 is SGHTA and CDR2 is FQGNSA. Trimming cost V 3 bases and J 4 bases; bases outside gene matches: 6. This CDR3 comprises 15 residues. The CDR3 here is CASSFTGVWNQPQHF. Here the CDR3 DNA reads TGTGCCAGCAGCTTTACAGGGGTATGGAATCAGCCCCAGCATTTT.

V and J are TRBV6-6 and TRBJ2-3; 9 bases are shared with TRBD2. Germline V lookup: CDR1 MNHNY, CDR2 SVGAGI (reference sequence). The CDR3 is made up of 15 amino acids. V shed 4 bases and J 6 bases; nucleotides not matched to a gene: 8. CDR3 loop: CASSFRAGGPDTQYF. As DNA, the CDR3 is TGTGCCAGCAGTTTCCGAGCGGGGGGCCCGGATACGCAGTATTTT.

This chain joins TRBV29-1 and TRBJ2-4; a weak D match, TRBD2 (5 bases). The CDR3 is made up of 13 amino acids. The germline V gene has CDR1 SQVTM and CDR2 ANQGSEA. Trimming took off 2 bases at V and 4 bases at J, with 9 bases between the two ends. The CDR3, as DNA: TGCAGCGTTGAACCCCGCGGGAAAAACATTCAGTACTTC. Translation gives CSVEPRGKNIQYF.

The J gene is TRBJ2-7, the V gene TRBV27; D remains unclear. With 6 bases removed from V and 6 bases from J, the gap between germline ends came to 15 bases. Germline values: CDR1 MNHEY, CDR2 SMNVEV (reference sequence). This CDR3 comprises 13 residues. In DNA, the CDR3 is TGTGCCAGCAGCCCCTGCGGATTTTGCGAGCAGTACTTC. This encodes CASSPCGFCEQYF.

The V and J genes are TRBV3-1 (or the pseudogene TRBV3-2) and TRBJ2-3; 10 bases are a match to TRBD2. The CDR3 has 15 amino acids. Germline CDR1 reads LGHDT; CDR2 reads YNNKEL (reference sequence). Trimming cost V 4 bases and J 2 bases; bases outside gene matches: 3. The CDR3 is CASSRSGGITDTQYF. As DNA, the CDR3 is TGTGCCAGCAGCCGTAGCGGGGGGATCACAGATACGCAGTATTTT.

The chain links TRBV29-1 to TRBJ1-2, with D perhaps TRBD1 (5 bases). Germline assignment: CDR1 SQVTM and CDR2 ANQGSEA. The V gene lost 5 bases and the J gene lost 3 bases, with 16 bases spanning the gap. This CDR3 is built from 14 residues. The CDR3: CSVPPSGDDYGYTF. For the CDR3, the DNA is TGCAGCGTTCCCCCCAGCGGGGACGACTATGGCTACACCTTC. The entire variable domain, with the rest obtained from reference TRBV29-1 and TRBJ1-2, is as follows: SAVISQKPSRDICQRGTSLTIQCQVDSQVTMMFWYRQQPGQSLTLIATANQGSEATYESGFVIDKFPISRPNLTFSTLTVSNMSPEDSSIYLCSVPPSGDDYGYTFGSGTRLTVV.

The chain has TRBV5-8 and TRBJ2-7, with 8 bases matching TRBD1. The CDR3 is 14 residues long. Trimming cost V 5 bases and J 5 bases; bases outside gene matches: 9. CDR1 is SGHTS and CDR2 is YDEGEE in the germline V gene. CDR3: CASSNRDRSHEQYF. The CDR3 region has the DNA TGTGCCAGCAGTAACCGGGACAGGTCCCACGAGCAGTACTTC.

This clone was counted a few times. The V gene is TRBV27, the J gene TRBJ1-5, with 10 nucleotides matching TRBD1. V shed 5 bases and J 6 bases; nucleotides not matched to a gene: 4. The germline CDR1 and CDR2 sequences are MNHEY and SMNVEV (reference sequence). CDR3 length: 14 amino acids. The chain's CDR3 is CASSDRGRGQPQHF. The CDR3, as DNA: TGTGCCAGCAGTGACAGGGGGCGAGGTCAGCCCCAGCATTTT.

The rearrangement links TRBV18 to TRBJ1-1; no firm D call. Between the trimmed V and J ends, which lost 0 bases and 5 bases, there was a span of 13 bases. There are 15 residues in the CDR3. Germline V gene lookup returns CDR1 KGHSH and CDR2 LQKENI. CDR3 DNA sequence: TGTGCCAGCTCACCACCAGAGGGAATGGGGACTGAAGCTTTCTTT. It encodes CASSPPEGMGTEAFF. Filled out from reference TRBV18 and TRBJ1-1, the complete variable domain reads NAGVMQNPRHLVRRRGQEARLRCSPMKGHSHVYWYRQLPEEGLKFMVYLQKENIIDESGMPKERFSAEFPKEGPSILRIQQVVRGDSAAYFCASSPPEGMGTEAFFGQGTRLTVV.

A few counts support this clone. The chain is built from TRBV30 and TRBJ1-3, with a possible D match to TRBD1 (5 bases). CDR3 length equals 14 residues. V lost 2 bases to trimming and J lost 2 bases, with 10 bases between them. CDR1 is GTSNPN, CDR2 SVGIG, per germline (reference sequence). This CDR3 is CAWSIWGTGNTIYF. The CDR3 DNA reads TGTGCCTGGAGTATCTGGGGCACTGGAAACACCATATATTTT.

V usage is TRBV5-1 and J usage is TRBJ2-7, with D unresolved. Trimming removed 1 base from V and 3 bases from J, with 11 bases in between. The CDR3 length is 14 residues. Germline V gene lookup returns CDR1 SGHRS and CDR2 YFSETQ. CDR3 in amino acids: CASSLPGSLYEQYF. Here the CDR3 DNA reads TGCGCCAGCAGCTTGCCAGGTTCCCTCTACGAGCAGTACTTC.

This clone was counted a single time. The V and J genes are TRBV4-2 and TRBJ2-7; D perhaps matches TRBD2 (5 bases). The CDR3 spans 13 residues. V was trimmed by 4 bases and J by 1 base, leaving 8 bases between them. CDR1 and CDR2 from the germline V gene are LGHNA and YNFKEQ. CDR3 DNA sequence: TGTGCCAGCAGCCTGAGGGAGTCCTACGAGCAGTACTTC. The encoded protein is CASSLRESYEQYF.

The CDR3 bases are TGTGCCAGCAGTCGACAAACCGGGACAGGCCTTCACGAGCAGTACTTC. Translation: CASSRQTGTGLHEQYF. The chain is built from TRBV27 and TRBJ2-7; 8 nucleotides agree with TRBD1. Germline V gene sequence: CDR1 MNHEY, CDR2 SMNVEV (reference sequence). Trimming cost V 5 bases and J 5 bases; bases outside gene matches: 14. The CDR3 is 16 residues long.

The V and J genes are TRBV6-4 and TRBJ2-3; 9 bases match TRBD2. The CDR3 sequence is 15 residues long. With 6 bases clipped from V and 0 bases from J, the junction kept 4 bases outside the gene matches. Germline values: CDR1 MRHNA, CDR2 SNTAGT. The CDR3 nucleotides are TGTGCCAGCAGGGCGACTAGCGGAAGCACAGATACGCAGTATTTT. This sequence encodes CASRATSGSTDTQYF.

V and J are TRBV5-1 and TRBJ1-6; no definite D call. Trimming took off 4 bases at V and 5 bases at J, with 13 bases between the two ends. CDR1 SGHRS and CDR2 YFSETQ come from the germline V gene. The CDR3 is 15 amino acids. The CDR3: CASSPTGRDNSPLHF. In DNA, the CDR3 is TGCGCCAGCAGCCCGACCGGGAGGGATAATTCACCCCTCCACTTT.

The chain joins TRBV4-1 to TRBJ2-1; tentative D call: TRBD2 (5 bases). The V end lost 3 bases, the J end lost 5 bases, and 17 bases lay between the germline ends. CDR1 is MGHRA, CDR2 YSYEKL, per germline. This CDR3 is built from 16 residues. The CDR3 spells CASSHLTSALDNEQFF. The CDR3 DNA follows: TGCGCCAGCAGCCACCTTACTAGTGCTCTCGACAATGAGCAGTTCTTC.